This T cell receptor (beta chain) was obtained from a study of T cell changes during pregnancy in multiple sclerosis. Here immunoSEQ multiplex PCR was the method, and the copy in TCRdb shows in-frame clones only, minus some. Altogether some 100,000 clones are present, more than 80% being singletons, with the ten largest covering 0.95% to 1.5%. Deletions cut 2 bases from V and 7 bases from J, with 11 bases between. Germline loops: CDR1 ENHRY, CDR2 SYGVKD. This CDR3 contains 13 residues. This sequence originates from a female donor with multiple sclerosis, enrolled in a pregnancy study. The chain couples TRBV10-3 to TRBJ1-2, with D maybe TRBD1 (5 bases). Material: peripheral blood, obtained in the second trimester of pregnancy. Written as DNA, the CDR3 is TGTGCCATCAGTGAGGGGGGGTCGGGTGGCTACACCTTC. It specifies CAISEGGSGGYTF.